This TCR beta chain was recovered during a study of cytomegalovirus exposure and HLA in healthy donors. V dropped 3 bases and J dropped 2 bases, with 4 bases sitting between them. The CDR3 runs 11 residues. Germline CDR1 is GTSNPN and CDR2 is SVGIG (reference sequence). Comments on this clone: What it binds is not known.

It was with 60 Vbeta and 13 Jbeta primers that the PCR ran. Per the study methods: Later, tens of millions of unique TCR beta chains were counted in an analysis, and about 10 million of them were shared. Some clones are missing from TCRdb's copy, which holds only in-frame ones; the method was immunoSEQ multiplex PCR. V and J calls and clone size are as listed in that table; D and trimming were resolved from the DNA. The data contain about 120,000 clones, 70% to 80% of them singletons. The study's findings and limits: Available immune exposure information covered CMV serostatus only.

This chain joins TRBV30 and TRBJ1-1; D is unresolved. The origin of this receptor is a woman between 35 and 50 years old in good health and CMV-seropositive. The material sequenced was PBMCs. CDR3 DNA sequence: TGTGCCTGGAGGCGTAACACTGAAGCTTTCTTT. Translated: CAWRRNTEAFF.